This T cell receptor beta chain emerged from a study of blood T cell repertoires in COVID-19. About the research overall: Spain, Italy and the United States supplied samples that represented acute and convalescent COVID-19. PBMCs, B-cell-depleted T cells, or T cells provided the cDNA or gDNA that made up the material.

Seattle enrolled patients during active infection and tracked them longitudinally. In the original workflow: Amplification with reference gene primers provided the estimates of nucleated cell counts. Only in-frame clones appear in the TCRdb table, and some are missing; sequencing was by immunoSEQ multiplex PCR. V, J and clone size reflect that table, while D and trimming were determined from the DNA. The sample includes around 53,000 clones, more than 75% of them seen just once. This CDR3 spans 12 amino acids. Germline V gene sequence: CDR1 WSHSY, CDR2 SAAADI. Between the trimmed V and J ends, which lost 0 bases and 11 bases, there was a span of 10 bases.

The chain carries TRBV10-2 and TRBJ1-1; no clear D gene. The specimen sequenced was peripheral blood. This TCR was sampled from a woman aged 55 to 70 with COVID-19, enrolled during active disease. The CDR3 loop is CASSESGMVAFF. In DNA, the CDR3 is TGCGCCAGCAGTGAGTCGGGCATGGTGGCTTTCTTT.